The subject of this entry is one TCR beta chain. Its target is unknown. V gave up 11 bases and J gave up 4 bases; unmatched junction bases: 12. The germline gives CDR1 LNHDA, CDR2 SQIVND (reference sequence). The CDR3 is 14 amino acids. The sample is drawn from a study of cytomegalovirus exposure and HLA in healthy donors. On the study more broadly: The same platform used for the 666 first-cohort repertoires was also used for the 100 to 150 validation repertoires, as a later analysis reported. Study results and limitations: Most TCR sequences were rare, but some public TCRs occurred in many donors.

Libraries were prepared by immunoSEQ multiplex PCR; TCRdb keeps only in-frame clonotypes and omits some of them. Counted here are under 200,000 clones, 75% to 90% occurring once; the ten biggest clones make up over 5.5%. This chain uses TRBV19 with TRBJ2-7; 9 bases fit TRBD2. The specimen sequenced was PBMCs. The sequence was collected from a man aged 18 to 30 in good health and CMV-seropositive. CDR3 sequence reads: CASRLAGGMYEQYF. DNA of the CDR3: TGTGCCTCTCGCCTCGCGGGAGGGATGTACGAGCAGTACTTC.